This TCR beta chain stems from a study of CD8 T cells in Susac syndrome. Reverse transcription of roughly 0.5 to 1 ug RNA was performed with random hexamers. The immunoSEQ assay covered 54 Vbeta and 13 Jbeta segments for CDR3. From the immunoSEQ multiplex PCR reads, TCRdb called clonotypes with MiXCR, one entry per CDR3 protein. The data hold 150,000 to 200,000 distinct CDR3 sequences, with roughly 95% observed a single time. V trimming: 5 bases; J trimming: 4 bases; junction bases outside the gene matches: 16. Per the germline V gene, CDR1 is SGHVS and CDR2 is FNYEAQ. The CDR3 runs to 17 residues. Negative isolation yielded CD8+ and CD4+ T cells; FACS enriched TEMRA cells.

Input material: CD4+ T cells from PBMCs. The genes are TRBV7-6 and TRBJ1-2; TRBD1 matches at 7 bases. The TCR originated in a human donor with multiple sclerosis. CDR3 loop: CASSPLNPGTVIYGYTF. CDR3 in DNA: TGTGCCAGCAGCCCCCTAAATCCCGGGACAGTGATCTATGGCTACACCTTC.